The entry that follows covers one T cell receptor (beta chain) sequence. In this sample, this clonotype turned up many times. Which antigen it targets is not known. Nothing much larger sits one base from this clone, and base qualities are not available. The data were taken from a study of T cells in Graves' hyperthyroidism and ophthalmopathy (dated by TCRdb to the late 2010s). For the wider study: Peripheral blood samples were taken at initial diagnosis, before any treatment was given. TCR V-J signatures able to tell the groups apart were searched for in a discovery cohort of some 97 patients, of whom about 40 had Graves' ophthalmopathy and about 60 had stable Graves' hyperthyroidism. Prospective prediction of ophthalmopathy was tested in an independent validation cohort of approximately 19 hyperthyroidism patients and some 17 patients who later progressed to ophthalmopathy. The 100 discovery patients were randomly split 7:3 into training and test sets. The study also compared thyroid tissue and blood T-cell repertoires from 5 to 7 Graves' hyperthyroidism patients. After blood sampling, hyperthyroidism patients were treated with methimazole at a starting dose of 30 mg daily, and ophthalmopathy patients were treated with high-dose intravenous methylprednisolone. The paper reports TCR Vbeta CDR3 sequencing of over 120 peripheral blood samples: approximately 41 ophthalmopathy, approximately 74 hyperthyroidism and around 17 progressor patients.

At the junction V is shortened by 7 bases and J by 1 base, with 14 bases in between. The germline V gene gives CDR1 as MNHNS and CDR2 as SASEGT. The CDR3 runs 15 residues from the cysteine to the phenylalanine. Only the CDR3 part of the read is kept: 45 bases, read in frame from the first base. The TCR beta CDR3 regions were amplified from RNA transcripts. The first round of RT-PCR for the TCR CDR3 was performed with the HTBI primer set and the Qiagen OneStep RT-PCR kit. Libraries were constructed in a second round of multiplex PCR, after which size selection and purification were performed. Libraries were sequenced paired-end with 100 bp reads on an Illumina HiSeq2000. Per the original workflow: SOAPnuke was used to process the raw data, removing reads that contained adapters or uncalled bases, had a mean Phred below 15, or lacked an exact match to the constant primer or identifier. COPE v1.2.5 was used to merge the high-quality paired reads, and each unique nucleotide sequence was defined as a clonotype. Clonotypes were aligned to IMGT TRBV, TRBD and TRBJ reference segments using MiTCR v1.1. The analysis was restricted to V-J combinations with a frequency above 0.0001, which together covered just over 99% of the repertoires. A TCS score was defined as the ratio of F50 (clonal expansion) to E x V (chaos), with BLOSUM62-based TCRdist applied between CDR3 peptides within each V-J. Welch's t-statistics and random forest reduced 500 to 550 V-J features to some 14, which were used in a naive Bayes classifier (R e1071). TCRdb applied fastp at Q25 and MiXCR to the public reads, then kept only in-frame beta chains. Duplicate CDR3 protein sequences are folded into a single record with the most common DNA and genes. Here the V and J calls rest on TCRdb's processing, not on the authors' analysis. This sample lists some 760,000 distinct CDR3 sequences; approximately 14% were detected once. The ten largest clones represent approximately 10% of the sample.

Stable Graves' hyperthyroidism was defined as the absence of progression to ophthalmopathy over 18 months of follow-up. The hyperthyroidism patients were between 18 and 65 years old and newly diagnosed, with a disease duration of less than 2 months. Patients with uncontrolled infections, other autoimmune diseases, pregnancy or lactation were excluded. Diagnoses relied on clinical symptoms, serum thyroxine and TRAb, thyroid ultrasound and orbital computed tomography. PBMCs were isolated from 10 ml of fresh peripheral blood by Ficoll-Paque density gradient centrifugation. Total RNA was extracted using Trizol reagent, and RNA quality was assessed on an Agilent 2100 Bioanalyzer. What the study reported, not specific to this receptor: Most expanded thyroid clonotypes (frequency above 0.001) were also found in blood, which suggests that blood repertoires may mirror thyroid immune responses. A 13 V-J signature model separated ophthalmopathy from stable hyperthyroidism, with approximately 87% sensitivity and roughly 81% specificity in cross-validation and 80%/75% in testing. In validation, the model predicted progression to ophthalmopathy a median of roughly 6.2 months before onset, with 65% to 71% sensitivity and nearly 75% specificity. No statistical method was used to set the sample size in advance, and investigators knew the group allocation.

The sequenced sample consisted of blood. The clonotype comes from a woman under 30 with Graves' hyperthyroidism. The chain is encoded by TRBV6-1 joined to TRBJ2-1, with the D gene uncertain. The CDR3 reads as follows: CASKPSVGSYNEQFF. The nucleotide sequence is given as TGTGCCAGCAAGCCTTCCGTGGGGTCCTACAATGAGCAGTTCTTC.